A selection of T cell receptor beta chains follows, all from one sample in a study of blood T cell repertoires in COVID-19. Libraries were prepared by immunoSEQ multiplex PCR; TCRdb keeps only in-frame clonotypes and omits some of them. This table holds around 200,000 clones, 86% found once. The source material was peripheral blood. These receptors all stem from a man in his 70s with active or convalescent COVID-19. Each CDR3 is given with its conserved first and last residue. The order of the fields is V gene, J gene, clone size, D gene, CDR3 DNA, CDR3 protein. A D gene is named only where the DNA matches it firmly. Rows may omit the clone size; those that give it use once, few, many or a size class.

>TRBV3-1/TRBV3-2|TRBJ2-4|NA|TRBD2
TGTGCCAGCTCCACAACAACAGCGGGAGGTAACATTCAGTACTTC
CASSTTTAGGNIQYF
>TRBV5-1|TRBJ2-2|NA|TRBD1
TGCGCCAGCAGCGCACCGGGACAGGGGGCCGGGGAGCTGTTTTTT
CASSAPGQGAGELFF
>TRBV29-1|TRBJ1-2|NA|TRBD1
TGCAGCGTTGGGGAGGACAGGACCCGCTCACCCTATGGCTACACCTTC
CSVGEDRTRSPYGYTF
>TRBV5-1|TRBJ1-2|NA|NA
TGCGCCAGCAGCTTTGGTCTCCCGGGGGTTTATGGCTACACCTTC
CASSFGLPGVYGYTF
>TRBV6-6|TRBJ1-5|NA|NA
TGTGCCAGCAGCAGCCAAGACAGCAGGTCTCAGCCCCAGCATTTT
CASSSQDSRSQPQHF
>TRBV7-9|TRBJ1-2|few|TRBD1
TGTGCCAGCAGCTTACCGGCGACAGGGCTTGGCCTGAACTATGGCTACACCTTC
CASSLPATGLGLNYGYTF
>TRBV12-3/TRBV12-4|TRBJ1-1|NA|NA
TGTGCCAGCAGTTTATTCGGGAACACTGAAGCTTTCTTT
CASSLFGNTEAFF
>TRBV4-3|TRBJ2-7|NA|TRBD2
TGCGCCAGCAGCCAAGAAGGACTAGCGCTCTACGAGCAGTACTTC
CASSQEGLALYEQYF
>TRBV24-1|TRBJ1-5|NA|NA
TGTGCCACCAGTGATTTGAGAGGCGCCCAGCATTTT
CATSDLRGAQHF
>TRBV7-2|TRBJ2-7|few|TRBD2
TGTGCCAGCAGCTTAAGACCGGGACTAGCGGGAGGCTACGAGCAGTACTTC
CASSLRPGLAGGYEQYF
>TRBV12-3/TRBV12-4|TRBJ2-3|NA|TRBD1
TGTGCCAGCAGGGGACAGGGGCAAGATACGCAGTATTTT
CASRGQGQDTQYF
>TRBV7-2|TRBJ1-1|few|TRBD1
TGTGCCAGCAGCTTTTGGACAGGGGGCCCCACTGAAGCTTTCTTT
CASSFWTGGPTEAFF
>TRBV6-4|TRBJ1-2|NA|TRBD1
TGTGCCAGCAGGGGCGGGACAGGAGATGGCTACACCTTC
CASRGGTGDGYTF
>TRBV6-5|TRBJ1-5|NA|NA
TGTGCCAGCAGTTACTCTGGGCTAGGGGTGGGTCAGCCCCAGCATTTT
CASSYSGLGVGQPQHF
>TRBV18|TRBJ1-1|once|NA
TGTGCCAGCTCACTGCGAGCCTGGACTTCGAACACTGAAGCTTTCTTT
CASSLRAWTSNTEAFF
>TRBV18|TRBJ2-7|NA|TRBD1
TGTGCCAGCTCACCACCGGGGGACAGCTCTCCCGAGCAGTACTTC
CASSPPGDSSPEQYF
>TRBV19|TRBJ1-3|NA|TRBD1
TGTGCCAGTAGTATAGCCGGGACAGGGGCCTCCTCTGGAAACACCATATATTTT
CASSIAGTGASSGNTIYF
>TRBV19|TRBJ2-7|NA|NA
TGTGCCAGTGGAGACTCCGTTCTCACCCCCTACGAGCAGTACTTC
CASGDSVLTPYEQYF
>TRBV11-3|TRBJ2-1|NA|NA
TGTGCCAGCAGCCGGGACAACAATGAGCAGTTCTTC
CASSRDNNEQFF
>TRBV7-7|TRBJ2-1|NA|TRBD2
TGTGCTAGCAGCCTCAGACTAGCGGGAGAGGGTGAGCAGTTCTTC
CASSLRLAGEGEQFF
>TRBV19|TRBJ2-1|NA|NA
TGTGCCAGTAGGTCGACTAGCAATGAGCAGTTCTTC
CASRSTSNEQFF
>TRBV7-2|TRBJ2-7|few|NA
TGTGCCAGCAGCCCAAGTGCCGAACCCCTGAGGGAGCAGTACTTC
CASSPSAEPLREQYF
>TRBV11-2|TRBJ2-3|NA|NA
TGTGCCAGCAGCTTAGTTGCAGGCCTGTATGGCCCAGATACGCAGTATTTT
CASSLVAGLYGPDTQYF
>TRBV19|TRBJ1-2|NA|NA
TGTGCCAGTACGCACCCACGGGGGGCGATCCATCTTAGGTTC
CASTHPRGAIHLRF
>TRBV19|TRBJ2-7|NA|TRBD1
TGTGCCAGTAGTCCCAGACAGGGGGCGAGAGAGCAGTACTTC
CASSPRQGAREQYF
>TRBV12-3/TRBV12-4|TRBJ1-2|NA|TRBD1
TGTGCCAGCAGTTTAATGGGACAGGGTGGCTACACCTTC
CASSLMGQGGYTF
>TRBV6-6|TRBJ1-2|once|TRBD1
TGTGCCAGCAGGTACAATCCGGGACAGGGAAACTATGGCTACACCTTC
CASRYNPGQGNYGYTF